This T cell receptor beta chain was identified during a study of T cell repertoires in cytomegalovirus infection. Across the whole study: Recently identified HLA-C-restricted and well-studied HLA-B-restricted CMV epitopes were used. Public TCR beta signatures were indicative of both CMV infection and a matching HLA type. Study observations and caveats: In two of eight donors, the top clonotype was HLA-C-restricted CMV-specific. Totalled public TCR beta family frequency picked out people who carried CMV plus the relevant HLA.

This clonotype was seen more than once but under ten times. The antigen remains undetermined. TCRdb reanalysed the reads using MiXCR and keeps one entry per CDR3 protein. In the table there are approximately 500,000 distinct CDR3 sequences, around 30% of which are singletons. The CDR3 has 16 residues. J lost 2 bases, V lost 6 bases, and 8 bases had no gene match. CDR1 and CDR2 from the germline V gene are MNHEY and SVGAGI. The sequence came from a human donor in good health (CMV status not recorded). Some clones in this sample may be carry-over from other donors' samples. The material sequenced was cultured PBMCs, taken from culture after CMV antigen stimulation. This chain uses TRBV6-5 with TRBJ2-2; 8 bases align to TRBD2. Here the CDR3 reads CASSPGRGYNTGELFF. As DNA, the CDR3 is TGTGCCAGCAGCCCCGGGAGGGGGTATAACACCGGGGAGCTGTTTTTT.